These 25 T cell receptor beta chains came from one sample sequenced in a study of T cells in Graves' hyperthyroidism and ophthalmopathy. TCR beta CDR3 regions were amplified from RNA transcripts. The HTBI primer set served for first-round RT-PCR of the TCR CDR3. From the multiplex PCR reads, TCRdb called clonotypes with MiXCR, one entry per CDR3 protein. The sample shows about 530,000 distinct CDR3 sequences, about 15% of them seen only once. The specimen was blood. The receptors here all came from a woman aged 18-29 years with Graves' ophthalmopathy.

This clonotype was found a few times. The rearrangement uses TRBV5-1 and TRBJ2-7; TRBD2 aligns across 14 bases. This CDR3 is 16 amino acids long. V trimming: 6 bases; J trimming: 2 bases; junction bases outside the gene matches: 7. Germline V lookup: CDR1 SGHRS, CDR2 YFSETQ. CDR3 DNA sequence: TGCGCCAGCACCATGACTAGCGGGGGGGCGACCTACGAGCAGTACTTC. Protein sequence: CASTMTSGGATYEQYF.

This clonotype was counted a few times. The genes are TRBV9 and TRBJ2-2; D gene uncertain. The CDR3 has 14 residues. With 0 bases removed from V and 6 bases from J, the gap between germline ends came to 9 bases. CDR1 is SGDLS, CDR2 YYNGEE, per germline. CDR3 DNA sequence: TGTGCCAGCAGCGTAGGAAGGAGCCCCGGGGAGCTGTTTTTT. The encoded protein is CASSVGRSPGELFF.

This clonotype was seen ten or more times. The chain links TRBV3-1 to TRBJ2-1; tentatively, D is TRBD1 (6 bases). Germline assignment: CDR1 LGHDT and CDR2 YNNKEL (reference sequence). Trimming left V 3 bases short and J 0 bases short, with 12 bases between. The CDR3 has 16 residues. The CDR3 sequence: CASSHQGTPSYNEQFF. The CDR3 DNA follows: TGTGCCAGCAGCCATCAGGGGACCCCCTCCTACAATGAGCAGTTCTTC.

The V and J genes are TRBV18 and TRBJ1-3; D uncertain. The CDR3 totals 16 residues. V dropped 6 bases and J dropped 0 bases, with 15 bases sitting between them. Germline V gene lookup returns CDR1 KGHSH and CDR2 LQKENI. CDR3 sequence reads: CASSPSRGDSGNTIYF. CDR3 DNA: TGTGCCAGCTCTCCAAGTCGGGGAGACTCTGGAAACACCATATATTTT. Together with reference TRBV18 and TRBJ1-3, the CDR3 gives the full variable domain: NAGVMQNPRHLVRRRGQEARLRCSPMKGHSHVYWYRQLPEEGLKFMVYLQKENIIDESGMPKERFSAEFPKEGPSILRIQQVVRGDSAAYFCASSPSRGDSGNTIYFGEGSWLTVV.

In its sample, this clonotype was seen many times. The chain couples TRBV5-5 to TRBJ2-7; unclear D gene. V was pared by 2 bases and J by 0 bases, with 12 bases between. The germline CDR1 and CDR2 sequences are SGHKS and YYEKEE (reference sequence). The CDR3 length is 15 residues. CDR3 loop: CASSFIAFSSYEQYF. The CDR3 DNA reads TGTGCCAGCAGCTTTATCGCTTTCAGCTCCTACGAGCAGTACTTC.

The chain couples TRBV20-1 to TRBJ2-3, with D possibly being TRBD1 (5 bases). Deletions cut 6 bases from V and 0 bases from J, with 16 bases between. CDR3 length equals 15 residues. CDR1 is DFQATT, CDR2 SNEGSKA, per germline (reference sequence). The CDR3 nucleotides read TGCAGTGCCCCGACAGCCGAATCTAGCACAGATACGCAGTATTTT. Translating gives CSAPTAESSTDTQYF.

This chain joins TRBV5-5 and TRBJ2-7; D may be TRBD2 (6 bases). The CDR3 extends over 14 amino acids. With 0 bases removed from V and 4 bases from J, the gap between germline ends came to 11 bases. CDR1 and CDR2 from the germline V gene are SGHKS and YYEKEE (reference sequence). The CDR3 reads CASSLAAGRYEQYF. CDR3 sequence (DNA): TGTGCCAGCAGCTTGGCGGCGGGGAGGTACGAGCAGTACTTC.

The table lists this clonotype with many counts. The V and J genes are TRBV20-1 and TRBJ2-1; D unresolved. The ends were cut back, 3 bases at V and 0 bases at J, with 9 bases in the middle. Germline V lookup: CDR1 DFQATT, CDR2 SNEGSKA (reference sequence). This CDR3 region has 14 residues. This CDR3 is CSARRTRSYNEQFF. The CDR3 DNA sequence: TGCAGTGCTAGGAGAACACGCTCCTACAATGAGCAGTTCTTC.

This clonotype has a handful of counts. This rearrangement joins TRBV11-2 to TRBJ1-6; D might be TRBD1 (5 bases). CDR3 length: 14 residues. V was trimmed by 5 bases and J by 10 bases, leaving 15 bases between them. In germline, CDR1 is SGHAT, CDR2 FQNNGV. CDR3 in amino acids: CASSTVVGGSPLHF. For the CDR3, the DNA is TGTGCCAGCAGCACCGTTGTCGGGGGGTCACCCCTCCACTTT.

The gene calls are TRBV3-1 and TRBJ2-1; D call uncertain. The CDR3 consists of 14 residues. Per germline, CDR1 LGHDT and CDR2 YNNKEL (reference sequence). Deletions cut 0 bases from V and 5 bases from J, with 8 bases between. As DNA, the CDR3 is TGTGCCAGCAGCCAAGAGTACAGAGACAATGAGCAGTTCTTC. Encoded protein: CASSQEYRDNEQFF.

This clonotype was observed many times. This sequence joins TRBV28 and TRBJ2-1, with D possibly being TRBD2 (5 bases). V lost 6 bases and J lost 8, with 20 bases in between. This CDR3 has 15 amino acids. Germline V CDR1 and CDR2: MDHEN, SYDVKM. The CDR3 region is CASSDPSLLGDEQFF. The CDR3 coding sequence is TGTGCCAGCAGCGACCCTAGCTTATTGGGCGATGAGCAGTTCTTC.

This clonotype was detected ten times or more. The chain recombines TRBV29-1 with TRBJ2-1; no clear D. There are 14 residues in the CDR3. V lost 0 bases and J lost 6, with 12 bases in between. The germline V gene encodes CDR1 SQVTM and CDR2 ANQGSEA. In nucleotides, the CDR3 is TGCAGCGTTGAAGATGGGTGGCTGGCCAATGAGCAGTTCTTC. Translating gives CSVEDGWLANEQFF.

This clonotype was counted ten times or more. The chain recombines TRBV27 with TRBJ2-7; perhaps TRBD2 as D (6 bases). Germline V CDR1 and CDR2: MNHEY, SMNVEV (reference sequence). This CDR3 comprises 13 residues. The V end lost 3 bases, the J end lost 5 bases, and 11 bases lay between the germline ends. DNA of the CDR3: TGTGCCAGCAGTTTCGGGGGAGCTAACGAGCAGTACTTC. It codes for CASSFGGANEQYF.

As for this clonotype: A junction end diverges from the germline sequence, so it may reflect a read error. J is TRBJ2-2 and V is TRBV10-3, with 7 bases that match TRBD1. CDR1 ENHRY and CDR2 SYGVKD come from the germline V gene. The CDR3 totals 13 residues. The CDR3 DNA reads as TGTGCCATCAGGGAACAGGGGCCCGGGGAGCCGTTTTTT. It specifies CAIREQGPGEPFF.

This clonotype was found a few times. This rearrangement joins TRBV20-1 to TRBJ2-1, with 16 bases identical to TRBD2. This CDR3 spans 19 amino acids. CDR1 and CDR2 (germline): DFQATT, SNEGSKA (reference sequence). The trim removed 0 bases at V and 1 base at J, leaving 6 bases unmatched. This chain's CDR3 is CSARDWGLAGGRSYNEQFF. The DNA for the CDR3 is TGCAGTGCTAGAGATTGGGGACTAGCGGGGGGGCGGTCCTACAATGAGCAGTTCTTC.

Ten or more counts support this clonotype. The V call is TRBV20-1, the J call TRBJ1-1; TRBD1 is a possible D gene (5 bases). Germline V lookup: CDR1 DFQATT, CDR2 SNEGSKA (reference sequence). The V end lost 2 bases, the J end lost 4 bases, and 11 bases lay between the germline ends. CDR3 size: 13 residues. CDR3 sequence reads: CSARRDSSTEAFF. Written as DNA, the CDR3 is TGCAGTGCTAGAAGGGACTCCAGCACTGAAGCTTTCTTT.

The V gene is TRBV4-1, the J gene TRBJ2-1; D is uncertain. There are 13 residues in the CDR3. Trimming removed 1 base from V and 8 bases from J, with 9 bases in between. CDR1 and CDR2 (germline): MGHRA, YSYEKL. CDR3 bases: TGCGCCAGCAGCCAAGGTCCCTATGATGAGCAGTTCTTC. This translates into CASSQGPYDEQFF.

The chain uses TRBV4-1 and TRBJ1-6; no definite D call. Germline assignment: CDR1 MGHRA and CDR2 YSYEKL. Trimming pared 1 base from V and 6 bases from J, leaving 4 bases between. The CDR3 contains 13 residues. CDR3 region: CASSQVFNSPLHF. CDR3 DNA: TGCGCCAGCAGCCAAGTGTTTAATTCACCCCTCCACTTT.

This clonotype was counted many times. The CDR3 region has the DNA TGCAGTGCTAGAGATCGGGTATCCAGTGGCTACACCTTC. It yields the protein CSARDRVSSGYTF. The chain is built from TRBV20-1 and TRBJ1-2, with unresolved D. V was shortened by 0 bases and J by 7 bases, with 12 bases between the two germline ends. The germline gives CDR1 DFQATT, CDR2 SNEGSKA (reference sequence). CDR3 length: 13 residues.

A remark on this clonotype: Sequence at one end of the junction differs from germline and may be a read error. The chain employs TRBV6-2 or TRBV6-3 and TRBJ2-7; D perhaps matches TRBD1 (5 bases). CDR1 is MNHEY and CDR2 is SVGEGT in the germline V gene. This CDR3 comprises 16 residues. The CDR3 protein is CVSSILDTQITYEQYF. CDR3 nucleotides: TGTGTCAGCAGTATATTGGACACCCAGATAACCTACGAGCAGTACTTC.

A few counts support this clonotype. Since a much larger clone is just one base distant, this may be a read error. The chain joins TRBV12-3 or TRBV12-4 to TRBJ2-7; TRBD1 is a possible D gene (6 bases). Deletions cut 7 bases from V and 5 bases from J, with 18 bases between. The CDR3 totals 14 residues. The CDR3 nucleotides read TGTGCCAGCATGTCGGGGCAGGGGACCCACGAGCAGTACTTC. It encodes CASMSGQGTHEQYF.

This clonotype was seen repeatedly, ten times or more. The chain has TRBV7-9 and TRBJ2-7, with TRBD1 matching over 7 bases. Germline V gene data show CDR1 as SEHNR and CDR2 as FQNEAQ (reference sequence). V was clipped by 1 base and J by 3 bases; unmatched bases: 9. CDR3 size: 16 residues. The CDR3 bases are TGTGCCAGCAGCTTAGTGGAGGCAGGGGGTTACTACGAGCAGTACTTC. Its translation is CASSLVEAGGYYEQYF. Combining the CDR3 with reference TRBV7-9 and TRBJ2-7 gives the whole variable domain DTGVSQNPRHKITKRGQNVTFRCDPISEHNRLYWYRQTLGQGPEFLTYFQNEAQLEKSRLLSDRFSAERPKGSFSTLEIQRTEQGDSAMYLCASSLVEAGGYYEQYFGPGTRLTVT.

The CDR3 spells CASSIRQDEGTEAFF. The CDR3, as DNA: TGTGCCAGCAGCATAAGACAGGACGAAGGCACTGAAGCTTTCTTT. This sequence joins TRBV7-8 and TRBJ1-1; TRBD1 is a possible D gene (6 bases). V was pared by 5 bases and J by 4 bases, with 17 bases between. The CDR3 runs to 15 residues. The V gene's germline CDR1 is SGHVS and CDR2 FQNEAQ.

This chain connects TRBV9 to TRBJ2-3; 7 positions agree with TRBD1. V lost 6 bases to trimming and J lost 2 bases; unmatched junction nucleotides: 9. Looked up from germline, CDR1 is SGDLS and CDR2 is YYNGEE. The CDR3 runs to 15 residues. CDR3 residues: CASMKRDSSTDTQYF. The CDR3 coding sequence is TGTGCCAGCATGAAAAGGGACAGTTCCACAGATACGCAGTATTTT. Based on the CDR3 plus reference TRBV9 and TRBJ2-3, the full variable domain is DSGVTQTPKHLITATGQRVTLRCSPRSGDLSVYWYQQSLDQGLQFLIQYYNGEERAKGNILERFSAQQFPDLHSELNLSSLELGDSALYFCASMKRDSSTDTQYFGPGTRLTVL.

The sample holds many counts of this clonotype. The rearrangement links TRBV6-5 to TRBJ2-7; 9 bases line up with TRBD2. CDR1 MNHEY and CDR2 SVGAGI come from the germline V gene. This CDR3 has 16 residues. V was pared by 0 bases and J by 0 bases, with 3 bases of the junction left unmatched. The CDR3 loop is CASSYSWRGGSYEQYF. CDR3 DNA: TGTGCCAGCAGTTACTCGTGGCGGGGGGGCTCCTACGAGCAGTACTTC.